The following is a T cell receptor beta chain sequence with its context. The target antigen is unknown. Profiling relied on immunoSEQ multiplex PCR, and the TCRdb table lists in-frame clones only, not all of them. The sample yields fewer than 35,000 clones, 74% seen once. Culture proceeded for approximately 9 days, and CD4+ T cells were then isolated. BNT162b2 vaccine or mRNA-1273 vaccine was given to participants in two doses. The record originates from a study of vaccination effects on CD4 cells after COVID-19. Study-level results: Both infection-induced and vaccine-induced clones contracted markedly at late post-vaccination timepoints.

The origin of this receptor is a human donor who received a COVID-19 vaccine. Sequences were derived from CD4+ T cells from PBMCs cultured without peptide, sampled after COVID-19 vaccination.

DNA for the CDR3: TGTGCCAGCACTCGACCAGGGCTCATGAACACTGAAGCTTTCTTT. Translating it yields CASTRPGLMNTEAFF. The V gene is TRBV7-2, the J gene TRBJ1-1, with D tentatively TRBD1 (5 bases). The ends were cut back, 7 bases at V and 0 bases at J, with 15 bases in the middle. The CDR3 is 15 residues long. Germline V lookup: CDR1 SGHTA, CDR2 FQGNSA.